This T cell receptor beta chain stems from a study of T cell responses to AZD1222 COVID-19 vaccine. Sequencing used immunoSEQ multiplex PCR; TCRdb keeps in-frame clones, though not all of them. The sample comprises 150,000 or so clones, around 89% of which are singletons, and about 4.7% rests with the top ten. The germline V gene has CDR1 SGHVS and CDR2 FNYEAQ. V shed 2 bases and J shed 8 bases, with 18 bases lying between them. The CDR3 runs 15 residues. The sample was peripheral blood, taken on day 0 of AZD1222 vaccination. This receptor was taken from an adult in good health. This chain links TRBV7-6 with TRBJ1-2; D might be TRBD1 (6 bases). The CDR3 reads CASSLSPGVKEGYTF. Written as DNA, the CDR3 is TGTGCCAGCAGCTTATCACCAGGGGTGAAGGAGGGCTACACCTTC.